This T cell receptor beta chain stems from a study of T cell changes during pregnancy in multiple sclerosis (dated by TCRdb to between 2019 and 2020). Some background on the complete study: Changes in the T cell repertoire over the course of pregnancy were examined in this study in women with multiple sclerosis.

With regard to this clone: Its antigen remains unidentified. No quality values exist for individual bases; no much larger clone is one base distant.

Libraries came from the immunoSEQ multiplex PCR assay. What TCRdb holds here is the immuneACCESS table cut down to in-frame rearrangements. Part of the clones is not present; checked against another copy, under half of the missing clones reflect an unresolved V gene, and the others are unexplained. This sample comprises around 110,000 clones, around 90% of them detected only once. More than 1.5% of the sample rests with the top ten. CDR1 is given as MGHRA and CDR2 as YSYEKL, both from the germline V gene. A distance of 8 bases separates the germline ends of V and J, which lose 2 bases and 4 bases respectively. Including cysteine and phenylalanine, the CDR3 has 13 amino acids. Only the CDR3 region is kept as DNA, spanning 39 bases read in frame from base 1.

The sequence came from a female donor with multiple sclerosis, enrolled in a pregnancy study. The chain couples TRBV4-1 to TRBJ1-2; the D gene cannot be named for sure. This specimen was peripheral blood, taken in the third trimester of pregnancy. CDR3 protein: CASSQRGFYGYTF. The nucleotide sequence is TGCGCCAGCAGCCAACGGGGATTCTATGGCTACACCTTC.